This T cell receptor (beta chain) was captured by sequencing in a study of blood T cell repertoires in COVID-19. At the level of the study: T cells, B-cell-depleted T cells, or PBMCs provided the cDNA or gDNA that served as material.

Methods used by the authors: Amplification of reference gene primers was used by the study to estimate nucleated cell counts. Clones were sequenced by immunoSEQ multiplex PCR, and TCRdb holds only the in-frame ones, with some missing. The V and J calls and clone size are taken from that table; D and trimming were inferred from the DNA. The sample holds fewer than 200,000 clones, around 76% seen once. The ends were cut back, 3 bases at V and 1 base at J, with 13 bases in the middle. Germline values: CDR1 DFQATT, CDR2 SNEGSKA (reference sequence). This CDR3 comprises 16 residues. The clonotype was recovered from a woman in her sixties with COVID-19, enrolled during active disease. The sequenced sample was peripheral blood. The chain has TRBV20-1 and TRBJ2-6; the D gene is possibly TRBD1 (5 bases). The DNA for the CDR3 is TGCAGTGCTAGTGAGACCAGGGCATCTGGGGCCAACGTCCTGACTTTC. Residues: CSASETRASGANVLTF.